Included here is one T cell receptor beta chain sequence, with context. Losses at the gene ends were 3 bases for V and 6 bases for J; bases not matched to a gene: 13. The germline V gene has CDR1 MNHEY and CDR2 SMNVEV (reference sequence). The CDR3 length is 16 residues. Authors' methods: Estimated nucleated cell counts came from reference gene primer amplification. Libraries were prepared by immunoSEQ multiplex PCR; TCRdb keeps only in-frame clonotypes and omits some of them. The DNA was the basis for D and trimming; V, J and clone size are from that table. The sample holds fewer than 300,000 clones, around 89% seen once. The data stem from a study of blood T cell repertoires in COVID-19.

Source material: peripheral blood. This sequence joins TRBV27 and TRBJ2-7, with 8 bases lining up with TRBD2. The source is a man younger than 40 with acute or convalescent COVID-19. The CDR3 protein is CASSLVPGGASGEQYF. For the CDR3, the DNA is TGTGCCAGCAGTTTGGTCCCGGGAGGGGCCTCGGGCGAGCAGTACTTC.